A single sample gave rise to the 24 T cell receptor beta chains below, sequenced in a study of control samples from healthy donors and cancer patients. Assay: immunoSEQ multiplex PCR; the TCRdb copy retains only in-frame clones and omits some. The data show approximately 63,000 clones, roughly 85% seen once. Sample: blood. The source of these receptors is a middle-aged man in good health.

The V call is TRBV11-3, the J call TRBJ1-3; TRBD1 matches at 8 bases. V was pared by 5 bases and J by 4 bases, with 7 bases of the junction left unmatched. The CDR3 contains 15 residues. Germline CDR1 reads SGHNT; CDR2 reads YENEEA. This CDR3 reads CASSTTGGSGNTIYF. The CDR3 DNA reads as TGTGCCAGCAGCACAACAGGGGGGTCAGGAAACACCATATATTTT.

This chain joins TRBV27 and TRBJ1-5; D is undetermined. V lost 5 bases to trimming and J lost 2 bases, with 16 bases between them. Germline V CDR1 and CDR2: MNHEY, SMNVEV (reference sequence). This CDR3 contains 16 residues. In DNA form, the CDR3 reads TGTGCCAGCAGTCCGTATAAGGGAAACGGCAATCAGCCCCAGCATTTT. This gives the protein CASSPYKGNGNQPQHF.

The genes are TRBV5-1 and TRBJ1-2, with a tentative D call TRBD1 (6 bases). This CDR3 contains 14 residues. Germline V lookup: CDR1 SGHRS, CDR2 YFSETQ. V gave up 4 bases and J gave up 6 bases, with 16 bases separating them. As DNA, the CDR3 is TGCGCCAGCAGCCCACAGGGTATGTGGGATGGCTACACCTTC. It codes for CASSPQGMWDGYTF.

The rearrangement joins TRBV7-9 to TRBJ2-1; D may be TRBD1 (5 bases). The CDR3 covers 14 residues. V was trimmed by 5 bases and J by 3 bases, leaving 11 bases between them. Germline V gene lookup returns CDR1 SEHNR and CDR2 FQNEAQ (reference sequence). The CDR3 nucleotides are TGTGCCAGCAGCCCAGGGTATAGCTACAATGAGCAGTTCTTC. Translated: CASSPGYSYNEQFF. Based on the CDR3 plus reference TRBV7-9 and TRBJ2-1, the full variable domain is DTGVSQNPRHKITKRGQNVTFRCDPISEHNRLYWYRQTLGQGPEFLTYFQNEAQLEKSRLLSDRFSAERPKGSFSTLEIQRTEQGDSAMYLCASSPGYSYNEQFFGPGTRLTVL.

The chain employs TRBV5-1 and TRBJ2-5; 9 bases fit TRBD1. CDR3 size: 15 residues. The germline gives CDR1 SGHRS, CDR2 YFSETQ. The trim removed 4 bases at V and 3 bases at J, leaving 7 bases unmatched. The CDR3 sequence is CASSDDRTGEETQYF. As DNA, the CDR3 is TGCGCCAGCAGCGACGACCGGACAGGGGAAGAGACCCAGTACTTC.

V gene TRBV19 combines with J gene TRBJ1-5; the match to TRBD1 covers 10 bases. This CDR3 contains 16 residues. Looked up from germline, CDR1 is LNHDA and CDR2 is SQIVND (reference sequence). Trimming cost V 3 bases and J 5 bases; bases outside gene matches: 7. The CDR3 DNA follows: TGTGCCAGTAGTATCCCGGGACAGGGGAAAGATCAGCCCCAGCATTTT. Residues: CASSIPGQGKDQPQHF.

This clone was observed a handful of times. This rearrangement joins TRBV4-3 to TRBJ2-3; 9 bases map to TRBD2. The V gene end was trimmed by 3 bases and the J gene end by 7 bases; junction bases not matched to a gene: 11. The CDR3 runs 16 residues. The germline CDR1 and CDR2 sequences are LGHNA and YSLEER. CDR3 nucleotide sequence: TGCGCCAGCAGCCATGGTAGCGGGAGTACAATGCATACGCAGTATTTT. Protein sequence: CASSHGSGSTMHTQYF.

The rearrangement joins TRBV6-2 or TRBV6-3 to TRBJ1-5; TRBD1 agrees at 8 bases. The CDR3 has 17 amino acids. Germline CDR1 MNHEY, CDR2 SVGEGT. The V gene end was trimmed by 2 bases and the J gene end by 1 base; junction bases not matched to a gene: 7. The CDR3 region is CASSYPSRQGSNQPQHF. The CDR3 bases are TGTGCCAGCAGTTACCCGTCGCGACAGGGGAGCAATCAGCCCCAGCATTTT.

In this sample, this clone turned up once. The genes are TRBV7-9 and TRBJ2-5; 7 bases match TRBD2. The length of the CDR3 is 16 residues. Germline assignment: CDR1 SEHNR and CDR2 FQNEAQ (reference sequence). V was clipped by 6 bases and J by 5 bases; unmatched bases: 15. CDR3 DNA sequence: TGTGCCAGCAGTATGGGGAACAGCGGGATAGTCGAGACCCAGTACTTC. Translation gives CASSMGNSGIVETQYF.

The J gene is TRBJ1-3, the V gene TRBV3-1 (or the pseudogene TRBV3-2); D gene uncertain. The CDR3 consists of 16 residues. CDR1 is LGHDT and CDR2 is YNNKEL in the germline V gene (reference sequence). V was clipped by 0 bases and J by 0 bases, with 9 bases between them. CDR3 nucleotide sequence: TGTGCCAGCAGCCAAGATGTTTCAGGCTCTGGAAACACCATATATTTT. As protein: CASSQDVSGSGNTIYF.

The rearrangement uses TRBV9 and TRBJ1-6, with D hard to call. V shed 0 bases and J shed 10 bases, with 11 bases lying between them. This CDR3 is built from 14 residues. Germline lookup yields CDR1 SGDLS and CDR2 YYNGEE. Written as DNA, the CDR3 is TGTGCCAGCAGCGTAGCTGAGTGGGAATCACCCCTCCACTTT. Protein product: CASSVAEWESPLHF.

This sequence joins TRBV30 and TRBJ1-4; D possibly corresponds to TRBD1 (5 bases). The CDR3 is 15 residues long. Germline V gives CDR1 GTSNPN, CDR2 SVGIG (reference sequence). V lost 0 bases and J lost 4, with 12 bases in between. CDR3 sequence reads: CAWSVRGTGNEKLFF. CDR3 DNA: TGTGCCTGGAGTGTTCGAGGGACGGGTAATGAAAAACTGTTTTTT.

This clone was seen once. The chain uses TRBV6-1 and TRBJ1-2, with D tentatively TRBD1 (6 bases). This CDR3 spans 16 amino acids. Germline assignment: CDR1 MNHNS and CDR2 SASEGT. V lost 1 base and J 4 bases, leaving 16 bases between the germline ends. As DNA, the CDR3 is TGTGCCAGCAGTGAAGGTGGGGGCCGGTTGGGCTATGGCTACACCTTC. As protein: CASSEGGGRLGYGYTF.

This chain connects TRBV5-5 to TRBJ2-7, with 15 bases fitting TRBD2. V gave up 4 bases and J gave up 3 bases; unmatched junction bases: 5. CDR3 length: 16 amino acids. Germline CDR1 reads SGHKS; CDR2 reads YYEKEE (reference sequence). CDR3 sequence: CASSRGLAGGYYEQYF. DNA for the CDR3: TGTGCCAGCAGCAGGGGACTAGCGGGAGGATACTACGAGCAGTACTTC.

CDR3 sequence: CASSMDRGSEQFF. For the CDR3, the DNA is TGTGCCAGTAGTATGGACAGGGGGAGTGAGCAGTTCTTC. J is TRBJ2-1 and V is TRBV19; TRBD1 aligns across 10 bases. The CDR3 runs 13 residues. CDR1 and CDR2 (germline): LNHDA, SQIVND (reference sequence). V lost 3 bases, J lost 9 bases, and 2 bases stayed unmatched.

The chain recombines TRBV5-5 with TRBJ2-6; D uncertain. This CDR3 has 14 amino acids. Looked up from germline, CDR1 is SGHKS and CDR2 is YYEKEE (reference sequence). The V end lost 3 bases, the J end lost 0 bases, and 4 bases lay between the germline ends. For the CDR3, the DNA is TGTGCCAGCAGCTGGTTCTCTGGGGCCAACGTCCTGACTTTC. It specifies CASSWFSGANVLTF.

This clone appeared a few times. The rearrangement links TRBV15 to TRBJ1-4; D perhaps matches TRBD1 (5 bases). V lost 5 bases, J lost 5 bases, and 9 bases lay in between. Germline V gene data show CDR1 as LNHNV and CDR2 as YYDKDF (reference sequence). The CDR3 has 13 amino acids. CDR3 nucleotide sequence: TGTGCCACCAGCCGGGACCGCAATGAAAAACTGTTTTTT. Amino acid sequence: CATSRDRNEKLFF.

The chain uses TRBV7-2 and TRBJ2-2; D uncertain. The CDR3 has 14 amino acids. Trimming stripped 5 bases from V and 3 bases from J, with 10 bases between. Germline-derived CDR1 and CDR2 are SGHTA and FQGNSA. The CDR3 loop is CASSPQRYTGELFF. DNA for the CDR3: TGTGCCAGCAGCCCACAGCGATACACCGGGGAGCTGTTTTTT. The full variable domain, its missing parts supplied by reference TRBV7-2 and TRBJ2-2, is GAGVSQSPSNKVTEKGKDVELRCDPISGHTALYWYRQSLGQGLEFLIYFQGNSAPDKSGLPSDRFSAERTGGSVSTLTIQRTQQEDSAVYLCASSPQRYTGELFFGEGSRLTVL.

V gene TRBV5-1 combines with J gene TRBJ2-5, with D perhaps TRBD1 (6 bases). This CDR3 region has 14 residues. Deletions cut 0 bases from V and 3 bases from J, with 9 bases between. The germline gives CDR1 SGHRS, CDR2 YFSETQ. The CDR3 loop reads CASSLGQVKETQYF. For the CDR3, the DNA is TGCGCCAGCAGCTTGGGACAGGTGAAAGAGACCCAGTACTTC.

The chain has TRBV18 and TRBJ1-3; D is undetermined. Between the trimmed V and J ends, which lost 2 bases and 1 base, there was a span of 12 bases. The CDR3 is 16 residues long. The germline V gene encodes CDR1 KGHSH and CDR2 LQKENI. CDR3 sequence: CASSPIISISGNTIYF. For the CDR3, the DNA is TGTGCCAGCTCACCAATAATTTCGATTTCTGGAAACACCATATATTTT.

The V call is TRBV27, the J call TRBJ1-1; D is possibly TRBD1 (5 bases). This CDR3 has 13 residues. The V and J ends lost 5 bases and 5 bases respectively, with 12 bases between them. CDR1 and CDR2 (germline): MNHEY, SMNVEV (reference sequence). CDR3 DNA: TGTGCCAGCAGTCCGTGGGGGGGAACTGAAGCTTTCTTT. This translates into CASSPWGGTEAFF.

This clone was seen more than once but under ten times. The chain is built from TRBV27 and TRBJ1-6; a weak D match, TRBD1 (5 bases). The CDR3 length is 13 residues. V lost 6 bases and J lost 11, with 14 bases in between. Germline V gives CDR1 MNHEY, CDR2 SMNVEV (reference sequence). The CDR3 protein is CASRGGGWAPLHF. Written as DNA, the CDR3 is TGTGCCAGCAGAGGTGGGGGGTGGGCACCCCTCCACTTT.

V and J are TRBV5-4 and TRBJ2-5; 9 positions match TRBD1. The V gene's germline CDR1 is SGHNT and CDR2 YYREEE (reference sequence). V lost 0 bases to trimming and J lost 2 bases; unmatched junction nucleotides: 2. The CDR3 contains 15 residues. DNA for the CDR3: TGTGCCAGCAGCTTGGGGGACAGGGTTCAAGAGACCCAGTACTTC. Translation gives CASSLGDRVQETQYF.

This clone was recorded a few times. The rearrangement joins TRBV5-1 to TRBJ1-5; D is unresolved. Trimming shortened V by 2 bases and J by 1 base, and 7 bases separated the two germline ends. Germline lookup yields CDR1 SGHRS and CDR2 YFSETQ. CDR3 length: 14 amino acids. The CDR3 is CASSLTPSNQPQHF. CDR3 DNA: TGCGCCAGCAGCTTAACCCCGAGCAATCAGCCCCAGCATTTT.